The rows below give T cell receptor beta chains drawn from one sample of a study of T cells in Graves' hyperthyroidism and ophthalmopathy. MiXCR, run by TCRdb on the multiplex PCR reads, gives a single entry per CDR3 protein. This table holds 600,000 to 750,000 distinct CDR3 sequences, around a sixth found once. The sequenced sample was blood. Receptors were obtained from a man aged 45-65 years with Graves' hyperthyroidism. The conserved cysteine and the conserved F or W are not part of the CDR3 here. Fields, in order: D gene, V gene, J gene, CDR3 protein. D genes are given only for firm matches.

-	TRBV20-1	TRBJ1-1	SVSGDTEAF
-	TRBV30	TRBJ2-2	AWSVQRTGELF
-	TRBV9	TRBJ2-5	ASSALTAREETQY
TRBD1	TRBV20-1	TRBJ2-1	SASPGQGASYNEQF
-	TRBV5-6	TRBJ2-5	ACSLQLLEGKTQY
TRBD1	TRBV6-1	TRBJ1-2	ASKGTAGGYGYT
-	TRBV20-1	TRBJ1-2	SANTGPYGYT
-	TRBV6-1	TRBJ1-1	ASSTPGQKNTEAF
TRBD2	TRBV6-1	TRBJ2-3	ASSASSSGMGDTQY
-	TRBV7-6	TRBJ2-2	ASSSSAPVRELF
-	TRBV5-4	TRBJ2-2	ASSLDRESGELF
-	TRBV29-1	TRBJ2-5	SVAGEETQY
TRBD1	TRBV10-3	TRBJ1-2	AAWDSFNYGYT
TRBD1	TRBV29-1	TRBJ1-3	SVLQGNSGNTIY
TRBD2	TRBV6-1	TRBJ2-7	ASTGTSFTEQY